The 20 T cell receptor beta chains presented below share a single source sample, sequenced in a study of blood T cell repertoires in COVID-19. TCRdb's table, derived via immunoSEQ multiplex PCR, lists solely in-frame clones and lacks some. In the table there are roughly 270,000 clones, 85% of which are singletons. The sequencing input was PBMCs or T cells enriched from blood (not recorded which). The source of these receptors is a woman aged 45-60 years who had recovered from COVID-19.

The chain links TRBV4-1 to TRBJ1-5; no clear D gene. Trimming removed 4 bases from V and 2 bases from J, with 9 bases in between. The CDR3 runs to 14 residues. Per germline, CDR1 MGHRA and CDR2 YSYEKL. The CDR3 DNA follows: TGCGCCAGCAGCCCGATGGGAGGCAATCAGCCCCAGCATTTT. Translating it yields CASSPMGGNQPQHF.

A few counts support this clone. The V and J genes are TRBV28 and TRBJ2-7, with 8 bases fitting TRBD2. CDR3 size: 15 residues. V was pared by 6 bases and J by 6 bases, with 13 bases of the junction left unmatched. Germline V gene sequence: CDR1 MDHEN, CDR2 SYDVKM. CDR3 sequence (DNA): TGTGCCAGCAGCCTTGCGGGGGGCTTCCTGTTCGAGCAGTACTTC. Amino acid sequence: CASSLAGGFLFEQYF.

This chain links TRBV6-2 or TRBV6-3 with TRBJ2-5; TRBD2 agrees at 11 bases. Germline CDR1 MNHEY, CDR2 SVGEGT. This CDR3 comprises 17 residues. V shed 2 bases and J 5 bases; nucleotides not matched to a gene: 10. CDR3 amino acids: CASSYGLLAGGLETQYF. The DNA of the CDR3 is TGTGCCAGCAGTTACGGGCTGCTAGCGGGAGGTTTGGAGACCCAGTACTTC.

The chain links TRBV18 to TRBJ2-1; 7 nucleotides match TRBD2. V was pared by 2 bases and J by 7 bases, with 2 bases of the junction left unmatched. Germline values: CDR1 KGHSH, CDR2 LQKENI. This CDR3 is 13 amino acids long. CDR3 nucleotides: TGTGCCAGCTCACCAGCGGGACTAAATGAGCAGTTCTTC. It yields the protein CASSPAGLNEQFF.

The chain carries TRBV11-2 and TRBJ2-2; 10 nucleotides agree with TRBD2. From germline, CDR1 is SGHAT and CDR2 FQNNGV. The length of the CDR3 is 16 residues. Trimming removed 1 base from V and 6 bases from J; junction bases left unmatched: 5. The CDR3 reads CASSLVLAGAPGELFF. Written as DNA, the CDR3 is TGTGCCAGCAGCTTAGTTCTAGCGGGAGCCCCCGGGGAGCTGTTTTTT. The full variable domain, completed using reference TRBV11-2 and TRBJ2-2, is EAGVAQSPRYKIIEKRQSVAFWCNPISGHATLYWYQQILGQGPKLLIQFQNNGVVDDSQLPKDRFSAERLKGVDSTLKIQPAKLEDSAVYLCASSLVLAGAPGELFFGEGSRLTVL.

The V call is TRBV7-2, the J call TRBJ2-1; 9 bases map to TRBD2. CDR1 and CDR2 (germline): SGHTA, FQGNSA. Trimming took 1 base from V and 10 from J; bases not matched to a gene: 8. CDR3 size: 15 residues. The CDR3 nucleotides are TGTGCCAGCAGCTTAGGGACTAGCGTGGACGGGGAGCAGTTCTTC. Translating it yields CASSLGTSVDGEQFF.

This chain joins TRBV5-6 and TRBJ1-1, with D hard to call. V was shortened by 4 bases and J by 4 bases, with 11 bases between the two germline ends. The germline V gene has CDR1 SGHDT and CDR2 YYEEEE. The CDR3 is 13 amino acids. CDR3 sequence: CASSPTFVTEAFF. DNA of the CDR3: TGTGCCAGCAGCCCGACTTTTGTCACTGAAGCTTTCTTT.

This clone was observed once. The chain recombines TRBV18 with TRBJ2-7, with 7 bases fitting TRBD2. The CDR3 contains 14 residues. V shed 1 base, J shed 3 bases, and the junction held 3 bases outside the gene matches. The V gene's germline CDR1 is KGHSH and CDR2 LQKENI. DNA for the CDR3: TGTGCCAGCTCACCACGGCGGGGGAGCTACGAGCAGTACTTC. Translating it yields CASSPRRGSYEQYF.

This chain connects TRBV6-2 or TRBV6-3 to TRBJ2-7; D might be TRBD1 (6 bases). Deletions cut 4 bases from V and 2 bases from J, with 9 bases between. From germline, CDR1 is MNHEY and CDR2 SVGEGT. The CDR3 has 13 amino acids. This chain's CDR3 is CASSWDKPYEQYF. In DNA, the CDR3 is TGTGCCAGCAGTTGGGACAAGCCCTACGAGCAGTACTTC.

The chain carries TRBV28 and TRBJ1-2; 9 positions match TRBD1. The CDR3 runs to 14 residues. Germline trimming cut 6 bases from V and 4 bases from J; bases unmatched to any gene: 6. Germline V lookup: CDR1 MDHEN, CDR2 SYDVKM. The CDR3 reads CASREQGAIYGYTF. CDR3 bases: TGTGCCAGCAGGGAACAGGGGGCAATCTATGGCTACACCTTC.

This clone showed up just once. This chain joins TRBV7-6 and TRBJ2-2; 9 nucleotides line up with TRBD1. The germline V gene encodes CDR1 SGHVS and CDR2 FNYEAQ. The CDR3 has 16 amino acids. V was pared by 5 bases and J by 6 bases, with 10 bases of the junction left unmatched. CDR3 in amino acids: CASSPTGQGSSGELFF. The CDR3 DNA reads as TGTGCCAGCAGCCCGACGGGACAGGGAAGTTCCGGGGAGCTGTTTTTT. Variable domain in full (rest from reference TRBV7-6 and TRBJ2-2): GAGVSQSPRYKVTKRGQDVALRCDPISGHVSLYWYRQALGQGPEFLTYFNYEAQQDKSGLPNDRFSAERPEGSISTLTIQRTEQRDSAMYRCASSPTGQGSSGELFFGEGSRLTVL.

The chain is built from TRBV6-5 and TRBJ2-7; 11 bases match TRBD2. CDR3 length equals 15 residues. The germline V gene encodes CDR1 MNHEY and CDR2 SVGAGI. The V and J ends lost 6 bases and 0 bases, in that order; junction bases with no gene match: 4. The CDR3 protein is CASRTGTSGSYEQYF. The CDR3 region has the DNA TGTGCCAGCAGAACCGGGACTAGCGGCTCCTACGAGCAGTACTTC.

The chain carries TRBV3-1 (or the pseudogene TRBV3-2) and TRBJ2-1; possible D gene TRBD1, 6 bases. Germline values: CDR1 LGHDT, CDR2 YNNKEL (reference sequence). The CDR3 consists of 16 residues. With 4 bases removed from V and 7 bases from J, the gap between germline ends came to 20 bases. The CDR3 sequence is CASSPNLLGGGNEQFF. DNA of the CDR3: TGTGCCAGCAGCCCCAACTTACTAGGGGGTGGGAATGAGCAGTTCTTC.

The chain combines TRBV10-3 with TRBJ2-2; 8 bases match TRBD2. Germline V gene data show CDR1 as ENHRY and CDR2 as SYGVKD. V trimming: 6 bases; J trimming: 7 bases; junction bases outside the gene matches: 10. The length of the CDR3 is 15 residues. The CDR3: CAISPGTSFGGELFF. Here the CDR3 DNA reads TGTGCCATCAGCCCCGGGACTAGTTTCGGCGGGGAGCTGTTTTTT.

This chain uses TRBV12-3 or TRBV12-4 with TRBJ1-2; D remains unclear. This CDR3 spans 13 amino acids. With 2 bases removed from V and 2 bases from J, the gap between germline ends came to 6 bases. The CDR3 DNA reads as TGTGCCAGCAGTTTATACGAGAACTATGGCTACACCTTC. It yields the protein CASSLYENYGYTF.

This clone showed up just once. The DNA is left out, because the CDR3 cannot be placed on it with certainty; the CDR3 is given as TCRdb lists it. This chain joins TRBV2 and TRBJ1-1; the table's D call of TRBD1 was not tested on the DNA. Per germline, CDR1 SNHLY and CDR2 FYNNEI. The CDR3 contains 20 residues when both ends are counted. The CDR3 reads CASRNRGSSGTLKLSLDKFF.

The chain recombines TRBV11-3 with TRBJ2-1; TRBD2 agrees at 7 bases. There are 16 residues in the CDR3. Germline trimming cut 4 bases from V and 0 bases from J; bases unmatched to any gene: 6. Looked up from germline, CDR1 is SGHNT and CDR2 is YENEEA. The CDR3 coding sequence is TGTGCCAGCAGCTCCGGGGGAGGGGTCTCCTACAATGAGCAGTTCTTC. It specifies CASSSGGGVSYNEQFF.

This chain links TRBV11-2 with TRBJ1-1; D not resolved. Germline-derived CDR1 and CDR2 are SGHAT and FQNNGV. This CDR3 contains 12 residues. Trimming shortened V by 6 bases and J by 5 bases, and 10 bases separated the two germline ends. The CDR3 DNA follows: TGTGCCAGCAGTACCTCGGGAACTGAAGCTTTCTTT. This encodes CASSTSGTEAFF.

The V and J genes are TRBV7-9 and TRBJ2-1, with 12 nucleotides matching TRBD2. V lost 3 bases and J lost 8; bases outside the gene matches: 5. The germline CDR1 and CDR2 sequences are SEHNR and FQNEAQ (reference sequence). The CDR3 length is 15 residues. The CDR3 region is CASSFPGLAGYEQFF. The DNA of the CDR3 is TGTGCCAGCAGCTTTCCAGGACTAGCGGGGTATGAGCAGTTCTTC.

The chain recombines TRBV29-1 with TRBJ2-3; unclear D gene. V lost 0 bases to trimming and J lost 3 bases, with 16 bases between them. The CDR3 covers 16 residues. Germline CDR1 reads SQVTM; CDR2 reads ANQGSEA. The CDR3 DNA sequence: TGCAGCGTTGAAGATCCTTTTGCGGAAATAACAGATACGCAGTATTTT. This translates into CSVEDPFAEITDTQYF.